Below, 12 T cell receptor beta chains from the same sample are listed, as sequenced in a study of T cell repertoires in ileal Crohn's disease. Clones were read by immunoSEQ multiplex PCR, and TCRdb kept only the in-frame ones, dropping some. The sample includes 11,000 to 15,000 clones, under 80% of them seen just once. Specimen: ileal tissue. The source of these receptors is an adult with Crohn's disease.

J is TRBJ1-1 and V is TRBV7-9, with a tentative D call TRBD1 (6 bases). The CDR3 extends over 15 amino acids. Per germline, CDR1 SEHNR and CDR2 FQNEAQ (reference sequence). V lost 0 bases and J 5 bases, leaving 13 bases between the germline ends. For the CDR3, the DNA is TGTGCCAGCAGCTTAGCGAGCCCAGGGGAAACTGAAGCTTTCTTT. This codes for CASSLASPGETEAFF.

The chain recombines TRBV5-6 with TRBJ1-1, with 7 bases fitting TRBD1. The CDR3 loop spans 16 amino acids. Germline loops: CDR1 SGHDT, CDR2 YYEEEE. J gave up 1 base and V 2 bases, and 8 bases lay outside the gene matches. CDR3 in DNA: TGTGCCAGCAGCTTCTCACCGGGACAGAAGAACACTGAAGCTTTCTTT. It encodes CASSFSPGQKNTEAFF.

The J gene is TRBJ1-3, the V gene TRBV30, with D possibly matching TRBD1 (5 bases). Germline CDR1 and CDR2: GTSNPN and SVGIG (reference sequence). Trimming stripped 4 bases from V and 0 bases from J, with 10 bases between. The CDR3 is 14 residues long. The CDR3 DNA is TGTGCCTGGAAAACAGGAGCCTCTGGAAACACCATATATTTT. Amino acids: CAWKTGASGNTIYF.

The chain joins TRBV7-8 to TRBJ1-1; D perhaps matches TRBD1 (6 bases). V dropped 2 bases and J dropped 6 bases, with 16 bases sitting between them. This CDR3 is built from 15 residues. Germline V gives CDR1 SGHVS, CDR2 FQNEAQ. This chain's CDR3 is CASSLIQGIGAEAFF. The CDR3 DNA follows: TGTGCCAGCAGCTTAATTCAGGGGATAGGTGCTGAAGCTTTCTTT.

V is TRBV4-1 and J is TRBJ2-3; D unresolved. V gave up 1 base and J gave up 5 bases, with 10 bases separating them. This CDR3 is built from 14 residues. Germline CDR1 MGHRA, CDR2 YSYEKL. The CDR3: CASSQVNQVDTQYF. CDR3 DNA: TGCGCCAGCAGCCAAGTGAATCAGGTAGATACGCAGTATTTT.

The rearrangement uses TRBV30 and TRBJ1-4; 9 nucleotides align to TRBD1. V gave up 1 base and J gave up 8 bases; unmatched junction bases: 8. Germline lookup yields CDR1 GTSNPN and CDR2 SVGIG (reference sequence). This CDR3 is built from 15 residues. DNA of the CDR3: TGTGCCTGGAGTGCAGGGGACAGGGTGGTGGAAAAACTGTTTTTT. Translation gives CAWSAGDRVVEKLFF.

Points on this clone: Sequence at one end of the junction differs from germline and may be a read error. CDR3 region: CDSRAVKGAGELFF. CDR3 sequence (DNA): TGTGACAGCAGGGCAGTTAAGGGGGCCGGGGAGCTGTTTTTT. V is TRBV2 and J is TRBJ2-2; possible D gene TRBD1, 6 bases. In germline, CDR1 is SNHLY, CDR2 FYNNEI. The CDR3 runs 14 residues.

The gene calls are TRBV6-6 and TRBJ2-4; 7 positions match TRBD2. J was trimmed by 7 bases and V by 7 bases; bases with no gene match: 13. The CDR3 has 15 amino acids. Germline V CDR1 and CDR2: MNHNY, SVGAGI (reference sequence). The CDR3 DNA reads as TGTGCCAGCACCCTTTCCACGGGAGGAATTAACATTCAGTACTTC. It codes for CASTLSTGGINIQYF.

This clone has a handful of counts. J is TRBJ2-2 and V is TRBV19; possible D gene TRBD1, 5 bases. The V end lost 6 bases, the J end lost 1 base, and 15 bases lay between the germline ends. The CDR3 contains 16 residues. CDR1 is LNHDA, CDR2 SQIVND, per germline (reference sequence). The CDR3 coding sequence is TGTGCCAGTAGGGGGCCCGGGTTTGGGAACACCGGGGAGCTGTTTTTT. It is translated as CASRGPGFGNTGELFF.

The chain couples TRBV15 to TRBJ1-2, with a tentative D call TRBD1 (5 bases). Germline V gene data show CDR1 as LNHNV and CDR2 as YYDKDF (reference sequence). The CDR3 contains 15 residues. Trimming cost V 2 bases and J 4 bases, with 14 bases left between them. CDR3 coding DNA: TGTGCCACCAGCAGATTGTCAGGGAACGCCTATGGCTACACCTTC. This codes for CATSRLSGNAYGYTF.

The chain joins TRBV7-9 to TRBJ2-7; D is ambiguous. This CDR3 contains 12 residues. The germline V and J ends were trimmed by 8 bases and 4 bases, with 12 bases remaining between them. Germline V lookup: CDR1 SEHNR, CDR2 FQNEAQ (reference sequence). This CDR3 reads CASSLSGYEQYF. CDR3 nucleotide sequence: TGTGCCAGCTCACTGAGTGGTTACGAGCAGTACTTC.

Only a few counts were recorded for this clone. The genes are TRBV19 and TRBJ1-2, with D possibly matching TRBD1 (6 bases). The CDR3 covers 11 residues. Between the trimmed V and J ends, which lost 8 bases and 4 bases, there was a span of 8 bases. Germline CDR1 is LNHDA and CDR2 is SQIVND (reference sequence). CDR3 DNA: TGTGCCAGTCGGACAGTCTATGGCTACACCTTC. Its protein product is CASRTVYGYTF.